This T cell receptor (beta chain) was identified in a study of T cell responses to AZD1222 COVID-19 vaccine. V was cut by 1 base and J by 5 bases, with 18 bases left in between. The germline gives CDR1 MGHRA, CDR2 YSYEKL. The CDR3 is 17 amino acids. TCRdb keeps only in-frame clones here, not all; method: immunoSEQ multiplex PCR. In the table there are 150,000 or so clones, 80% to 90% of which are singletons. This clone was found a few times. This sequence originates from an adult in good health. Specimen: peripheral blood, collected on day 0 of AZD1222 vaccination. V usage is TRBV4-1 and J usage is TRBJ2-1, with D uncertain. The CDR3 here is CASSQVLIEWQNNEQFF. The DNA of the CDR3 is TGCGCCAGCAGCCAAGTTCTTATTGAGTGGCAAAACAATGAGCAGTTCTTC.